Sequencing of this T cell receptor (beta chain) was carried out in a study of blood T cell repertoires in COVID-19. Study details: Acute-phase and convalescent COVID-19 samples originated in the United States, Italy and Spain. T cells, B-cell-depleted T cells, or PBMCs supplied cDNA or gDNA.

This clone rates as medium-sized. Authors' methods: Quantification of nucleated cells was approximated via reference gene primer amplification. The data were produced by immunoSEQ multiplex PCR, yet TCRdb's version contains in-frame clones alone and is incomplete. That table gives V, J and clone size, and the DNA gave D and trimming. The table records some 13,000 clones, roughly 84% of them present only once. The CDR3 has 15 amino acids. Germline loops: CDR1 SNHLY, CDR2 FYNNEI. V lost 8 bases and J 3 bases, leaving 19 bases between the germline ends. This TCR derives from a middle-aged man with active COVID-19. What was sequenced was peripheral blood. The gene calls are TRBV2 and TRBJ1-1; D ambiguous. The CDR3 DNA is TGTGCCAGCCCCCCTCGGGTCGGGTCGGACACTGAAGCTTTCTTT. Its translation: CASPPRVGSDTEAFF.